The rows below give T cell receptor beta chains drawn from one sample of a study of neurological immune-mediated disorders. One entry per CDR3 protein, called by TCRdb with MiXCR from the 5' RACE reads. The sample carries about 66,000 distinct CDR3 sequences, 3.5% to 5% recorded once. The sequenced sample consisted of PBMCs. Receptors originate from a man aged 30-40 years with multiple sclerosis. Both conserved end residues are part of each CDR3.

j_call | v_call | cdr3_length | cdr3_aa
TRBJ1-1 | TRBV20-1 | 13 | CSARTGKATEAFF
TRBJ2-1 | TRBV11-2 | 16 | CASTPGAGDSYNEQFF
TRBJ2-7 | TRBV7-9 | 13 | CASRQQGADEQYF
TRBJ2-3 | TRBV3-1 | 13 | CASSQDGRGAQYF
TRBJ2-3 | TRBV20-1 | 14 | CSARGPEYTDTQYF
TRBJ1-5 | TRBV5-1 | 13 | CASSLEGVQPQNF
TRBJ1-1 | TRBV20-1 | 14 | CSARRGDGNTEAFF
TRBJ2-5 | TRBV7-8 | 13 | CASSTGTGKAQYF
TRBJ1-6 | TRBV3-1 | 16 | CASSQGGQGGNSPLNF
TRBJ1-5 | TRBV2 | 16 | CASSEGATARNPPQNF
TRBJ1-3 | TRBV10-2 | 13 | CASSWDSGNTIYF
TRBJ2-3 | TRBV9 | 14 | CASSVEGSADTQYF
TRBJ2-7 | TRBV5-1 | 14 | CASSDKDRTYEQYF
TRBJ2-7 | TRBV6-2/TRBV6-3 | 13 | CASSRDRSYEQYF
TRBJ1-6 | TRBV5-1 | 15 | CASSQTGVESSPLHF
TRBJ1-1 | TRBV7-2 | 14 | CASSPQGLNTEAFF
TRBJ2-5 | TRBV5-1 | 16 | CASSLAATSGRETQYF
TRBJ2-5 | TRBV9 | 15 | CASSGPGQRQETQYF
TRBJ1-2 | TRBV7-2 | 14 | CASSFGTGRYGYTF
TRBJ2-5 | TRBV4-1 | 14 | CASSQVMTEETQYF